These 9 T cell receptor beta chains originate from one sample sequenced in a study of prognosis after radiotherapy for stage I lung cancer. With two-round multiplex PCR, TCR beta CDR3 sequences were amplified from genomic DNA. Primers specific to each TRBV and TRBJ gene were used in first-round PCR. TCRdb independently ran MiXCR on the multiplex PCR reads; one entry per CDR3 protein. Of roughly 32,000 distinct CDR3 sequences in the sample, around two fifths were seen once. Specimen: PBMCs, collected before or after stereotactic body radiation therapy (not recorded which). The origin of the receptors is a donor over 45 with non-small cell lung cancer.

This clonotype was counted many times. The V and J genes are TRBV9 and TRBJ1-1, with TRBD1 as a possible D gene (5 bases). The CDR3 consists of 13 residues. Trimming removed 4 bases at V and 1 base at J, with 8 bases between. Germline V gives CDR1 SGDLS, CDR2 YYNGEE. CDR3 sequence reads: CASSFGTNTEAFF. In DNA form, the CDR3 reads TGTGCCAGCAGCTTCGGGACGAACACTGAAGCTTTCTTT.

Regarding this clonotype: At one boundary the junction diverges from the germline segment, which might be a read error. This rearrangement joins TRBV6-1 to TRBJ2-2; D is perhaps TRBD1 (6 bases). CDR1 and CDR2 (germline): MNHNS, SASEGT. The CDR3 totals 20 residues. The DNA for the CDR3 is TGTGCCAGCAGTGAATACATACTTCCGGGACATGTGTTTAACACCGGGGAGCTGTCTTTT. Translated, it gives CASSEYILPGHVFNTGELSF.

In this sample, this clonotype turned up many times. This chain uses TRBV3-1 with TRBJ2-3; the match to TRBD2 covers 9 bases. The CDR3 has 15 residues. The ends lost 5 bases at V and 0 bases at J; junction bases unmatched: 3. Germline CDR1 is LGHDT and CDR2 is YNNKEL (reference sequence). As DNA, the CDR3 is TGTGCCAGCAGCACCGGGACTAGCAGCACAGATACGCAGTATTTT. Translating it yields CASSTGTSSTDTQYF.

This clonotype was found many times. The chain is built from TRBV5-1 and TRBJ1-1; D perhaps matches TRBD1 (6 bases). V shed 1 base and J shed 4 bases, with 8 bases lying between them. Germline V CDR1 and CDR2: SGHRS, YFSETQ. CDR3 length: 13 amino acids. Here the CDR3 DNA reads TGCGCCAGCAGCTTGCTACAGGGCACTGAAGCTTTCTTT. It is translated as CASSLLQGTEAFF.

The table lists this clonotype with many counts. The J gene is TRBJ2-2, the V gene TRBV19; 10 nucleotides agree with TRBD1. The CDR3 loop spans 15 amino acids. V lost 7 bases to trimming and J lost 7 bases; unmatched junction nucleotides: 9. In germline, CDR1 is LNHDA, CDR2 SQIVND (reference sequence). CDR3 sequence reads: CASTSGTGEVGELFF. The CDR3 coding sequence is TGTGCCAGTACATCAGGGACAGGGGAAGTCGGGGAGCTGTTTTTT.

With regard to this clonotype: Since a far larger clone is one base different, this is likely a read error. The chain uses TRBV6-1 and TRBJ2-1, with 8 bases that match TRBD1. Trimming cost V 8 bases and J 6 bases; bases outside gene matches: 6. The CDR3 covers 13 residues. Germline V gene data show CDR1 as MNHNS and CDR2 as SASEGT. Here the CDR3 reads CASGGTGGNEQFF. CDR3 DNA: TGTGCCAGCGGCGGGACAGGTGGCAATGAGCAGTTCTTC.

At least ten counts were recorded for this clonotype. A much larger clone differs from this one at a single base, so this may be a read error. The chain has TRBV19 and TRBJ1-5; 7 bases align to TRBD1. After removal of 11 bases from V and 4 bases from J, the junction contained 14 bases not matched to a gene. Germline V gene data show CDR1 as LNHDA and CDR2 as SQIVND (reference sequence). The CDR3 is 15 amino acids. The CDR3: CAPRLGRGRNQPQHF. In DNA, the CDR3 is TGTGCCCCTCGGCTGGGCAGGGGGAGAAATCAGCCCCAGCATTTT.

A single count supports this clonotype. The chain has TRBV6-2 or TRBV6-3 and TRBJ1-6; D is unresolved. V was cut by 10 bases and J by 8 bases, with 15 bases left in between. Germline assignment: CDR1 MNHEY and CDR2 SVGEGT. CDR3 length equals 13 residues. CDR3 sequence reads: CANMTGWDSPLHF. CDR3 in DNA: TGTGCCAACATGACGGGATGGGATTCACCCCTCCACTTT.

This clonotype came up many times. This chain connects TRBV20-1 to TRBJ2-5, with D perhaps matching TRBD1 (5 bases). The CDR3 consists of 12 residues. Between the trimmed V and J ends, which lost 4 bases and 7 bases, there was a span of 13 bases. CDR1 and CDR2 from the germline V gene are DFQATT and SNEGSKA (reference sequence). This chain's CDR3 is CSATMDQGTQYF. Written as DNA, the CDR3 is TGCAGTGCTACGATGGACCAGGGGACCCAGTACTTC.